The present entry profiles one T cell receptor (beta chain) with its context. Its antigen is unidentified. The data were taken from a study of identical twins. Findings of the study overall: There was an excess of low generation probability in the out-of-frame alpha sequences that twins shared. Abundant cord blood beta clonotypes carried fewer insertions; memory repertoires showed none. Models predicted less out-of-frame TCR alpha sharing in monozygotic twins than was found.

Trimming removed 2 bases at V and 4 bases at J, with 11 bases between. Looked up from germline, CDR1 is MNHEY and CDR2 is SVGAGI. The CDR3 totals 14 residues. TCRdb recomputed calls from the 5' RACE reads with MiXCR, one row per CDR3 protein. Among roughly 770,000 distinct CDR3 sequences listed, roughly 20% were seen once. The data also belong to a second study, concerning T cells expressing NK-cell markers. This second report adds: It was still unclear whether expanded NKG2C+ T cell clones were HCMV specific.

Sequenced sample: PBMCs. The genes are TRBV6-5 and TRBJ1-1; D possibly corresponds to TRBD1 (6 bases). This receptor was taken from a woman between 18 and 30 years old in good health. The CDR3 region is CASSYGRGGTEAFF. The CDR3 nucleotides are TGTGCCAGCAGTTACGGCAGGGGAGGCACTGAAGCTTTCTTT.